This TCR beta chain appears in the sequencing data of a study of Ad26.COV2.S vaccination and SARS-CoV-2 variants. Sequencing was performed with immunoSEQ multiplex PCR; in TCRdb, only in-frame clones are kept and a portion is missing. The data contain around 400,000 clones, around nine tenths of them seen just once; the ten biggest clones take up 1.9%. Treatment denoted: approximately 18 received Ad26.COV2.S at low or high dose, single or two shots; several received placebo; per-sample allocation not given. Sampling occurred on day 63 after the first vaccine or placebo injection. General study findings and limits: Assessments of TCR breadth and depth may have underestimated the total T cell responses. With respect to non-spike TCR breadth, vaccine and placebo recipients were similar. Vaccine recipients posted higher spike-specific TCR breadth than their placebo counterparts. Substantial breadth in spike-specific CD8+ and CD4+ T cell responses was reportedly seen after vaccination.

A remark on this clone: Its antigen is still unknown.

This CDR3 spans 13 amino acids. Trimming stripped 3 bases from V and 4 bases from J, with 8 bases between. CDR1 and CDR2 from the germline V gene are SGHAT and FQNNGV. The TCR comes from a person aged 18-60 years who received the Ad26.COV2.S COVID-19 vaccine or a placebo. The input for sequencing was peripheral blood, taken in a trial of Ad26.COV2.S vaccine versus placebo. J is TRBJ2-3 and V is TRBV11-2; D is possibly TRBD2 (5 bases). The CDR3 DNA follows: TGTGCCAGCAGCTTTGGGAGCCCAGATACGCAGTATTTT. It translates to CASSFGSPDTQYF.